This T cell receptor beta chain was profiled in a study of OX40 agonist ivuxolimab in advanced cancers. Repertoires were generated with immunoSEQ multiplex PCR, while TCRdb's copy carries only in-frame clones and drops some. The sample records tens of thousands of clones, roughly 90% being singletons. V shed 2 bases and J shed 2 bases, with 5 bases lying between them. The CDR3 is made up of 13 amino acids. The V gene's germline CDR1 is KGHSH and CDR2 LQKENI. The chain recombines TRBV18 with TRBJ2-3; no firm D call. This TCR came from an adult with an advanced solid tumor such as melanoma, head and neck, liver or kidney cancer. This specimen was CD4+ or CD8+ T cells sorted from blood, taken in a trial of the OX40 agonist ivuxolimab. CDR3 loop: CASSPSSTDTQYF. CDR3 sequence (DNA): TGTGCCAGCTCACCAAGTTCCACAGATACGCAGTATTTT. The variable domain in full, completed from reference TRBV18 and TRBJ2-3, reads NAGVMQNPRHLVRRRGQEARLRCSPMKGHSHVYWYRQLPEEGLKFMVYLQKENIIDESGMPKERFSAEFPKEGPSILRIQQVVRGDSAAYFCASSPSSTDTQYFGPGTRLTVL.